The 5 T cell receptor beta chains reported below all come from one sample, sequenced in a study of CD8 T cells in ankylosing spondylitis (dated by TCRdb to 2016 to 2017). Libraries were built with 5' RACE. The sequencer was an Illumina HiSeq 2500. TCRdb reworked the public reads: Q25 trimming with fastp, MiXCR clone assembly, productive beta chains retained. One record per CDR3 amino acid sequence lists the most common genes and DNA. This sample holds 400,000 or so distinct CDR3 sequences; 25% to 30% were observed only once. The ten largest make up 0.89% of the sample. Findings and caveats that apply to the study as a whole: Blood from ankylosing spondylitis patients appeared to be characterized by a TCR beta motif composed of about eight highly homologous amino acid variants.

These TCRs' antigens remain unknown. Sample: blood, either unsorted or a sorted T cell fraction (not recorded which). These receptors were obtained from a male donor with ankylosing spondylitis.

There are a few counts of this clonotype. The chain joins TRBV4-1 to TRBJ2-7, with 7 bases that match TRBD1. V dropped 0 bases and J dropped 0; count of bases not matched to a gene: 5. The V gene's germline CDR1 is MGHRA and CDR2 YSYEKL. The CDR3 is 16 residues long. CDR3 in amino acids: CASSQDYRDSSYEQYV. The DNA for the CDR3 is TGCGCCAGCAGCCAAGATTATCGGGACAGCTCCTACGAGCAGTACGTC.

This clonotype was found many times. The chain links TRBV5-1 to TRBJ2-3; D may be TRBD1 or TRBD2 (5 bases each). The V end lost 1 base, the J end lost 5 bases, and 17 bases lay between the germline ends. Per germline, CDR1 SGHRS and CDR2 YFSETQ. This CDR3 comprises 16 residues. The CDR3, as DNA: TGCGCCAGCAGCTTGTCGGGACGGGTTCAAGTAGATACGCAGTATTTT. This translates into CASSLSGRVQVDTQYF.

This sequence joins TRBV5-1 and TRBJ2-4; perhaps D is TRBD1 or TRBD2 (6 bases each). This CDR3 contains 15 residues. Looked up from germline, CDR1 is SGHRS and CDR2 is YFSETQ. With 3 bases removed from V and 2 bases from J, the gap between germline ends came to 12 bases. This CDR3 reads CASSSGGGPKNIQYF. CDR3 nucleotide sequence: TGCGCCAGCAGCTCTGGAGGGGGGCCCAAAAACATTCAGTACTTC.

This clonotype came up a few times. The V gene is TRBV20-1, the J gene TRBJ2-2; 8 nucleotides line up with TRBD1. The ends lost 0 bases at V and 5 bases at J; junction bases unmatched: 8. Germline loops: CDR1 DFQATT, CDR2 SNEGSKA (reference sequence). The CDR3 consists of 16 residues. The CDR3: CSARDVGTGGTGELFF. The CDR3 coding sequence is TGCAGTGCTAGAGATGTGGGGACAGGAGGGACCGGGGAGCTGTTTTTT.

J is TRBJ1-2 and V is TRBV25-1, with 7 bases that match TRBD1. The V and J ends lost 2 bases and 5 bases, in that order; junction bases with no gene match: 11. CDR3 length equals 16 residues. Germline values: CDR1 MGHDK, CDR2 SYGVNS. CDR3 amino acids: CASSEQDRPARYGYTF. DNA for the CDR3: TGTGCCAGCAGTGAACAGGACAGGCCCGCACGTTATGGCTACACCTTC.